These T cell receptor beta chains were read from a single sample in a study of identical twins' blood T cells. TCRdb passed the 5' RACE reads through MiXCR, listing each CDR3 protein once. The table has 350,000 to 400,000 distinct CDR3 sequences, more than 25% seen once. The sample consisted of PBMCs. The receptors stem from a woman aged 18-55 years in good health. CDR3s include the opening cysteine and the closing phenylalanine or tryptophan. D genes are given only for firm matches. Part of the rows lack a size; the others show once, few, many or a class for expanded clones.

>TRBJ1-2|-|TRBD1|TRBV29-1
TGCAGCGTTGGACAGGGACTATGGGGCTACACCTTC
CSVGQGLWGYTF
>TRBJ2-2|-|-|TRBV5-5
TGTGCCAGCAGCGCGCGGGCCCTCAACACCGGGGAGCTGTTTTTT
CASSARALNTGELFF
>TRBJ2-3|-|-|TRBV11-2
TGTGCCAGCAGCCCCAGTTTACGGGAGATAAGAGATACGCAGTATTTT
CASSPSLREIRDTQYF
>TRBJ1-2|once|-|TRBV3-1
TGTGCCAGCAGTTACAGGACAACCGCGATTAACTATGGCTACACCTTC
CASSYRTTAINYGYTF
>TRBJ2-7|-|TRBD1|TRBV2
TGTGCCAGCATTGCAAGTCGGACAGGCTACGAGCAGTACTTC
CASIASRTGYEQYF
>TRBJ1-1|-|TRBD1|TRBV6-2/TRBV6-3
TGTGCCAGCAGTTACTCTACCCGGGACAGGGAGCACACTGAAGCTTTCTTT
CASSYSTRDREHTEAFF
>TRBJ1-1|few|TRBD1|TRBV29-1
TGCAGCGTGGACCCAGGGGGCGACGGGACTGAAGCTTTCTTT
CSVDPGGDGTEAFF
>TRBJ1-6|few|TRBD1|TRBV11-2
TGTGCCAGCAGCTTAGATTGGTTCTTAGGACAGGGGGGTAATTCACCCCTCCACTTT
CASSLDWFLGQGGNSPLHF
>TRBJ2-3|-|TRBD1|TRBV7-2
TGTGCCAGCAGCCGCGGGTCAGGGGGTATGTCGCAAACAGATACGCAGTATTTT
CASSRGSGGMSQTDTQYF
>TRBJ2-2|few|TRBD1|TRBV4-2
TGTGCCAGCAGCCACTTACAGGGGACCGATCGCACCGGGGAGCTGTTTTTT
CASSHLQGTDRTGELFF
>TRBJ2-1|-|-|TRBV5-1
TGCGCCAGCAGCCCCTTAGCTGAAAATGAGCAGTTCTTC
CASSPLAENEQFF
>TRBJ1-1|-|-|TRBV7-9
TGTGCCAGCAGCTTAGCGTCAGCCCGAGGCGGGGGCACTGAAGCTTTCTTT
CASSLASARGGGTEAFF
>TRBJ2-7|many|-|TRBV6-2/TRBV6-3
TGTGCCAGCAGCTTCCGGGCTAGCGCTTCCTACGAGCAGTACTTC
CASSFRASASYEQYF
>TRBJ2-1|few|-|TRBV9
TGTGCCAGCAGCGTAGTGTTGGGGGCTGAGCAGTTCTTC
CASSVVLGAEQFF
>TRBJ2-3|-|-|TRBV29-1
TGCAGCGTCCAACGTTTGTCGGTACAGAGCACAGATACGCAGTATTTT
CSVQRLSVQSTDTQYF
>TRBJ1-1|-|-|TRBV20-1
TGCAGTGCTAGAGAAGGGGTTCGTACTGAAGCTTTCTTT
CSAREGVRTEAFF
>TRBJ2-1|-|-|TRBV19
TGTGCCAGTAGTATAGTCTTCGTCGTGAATGAGCAGTTCTTC
CASSIVFVVNEQFF
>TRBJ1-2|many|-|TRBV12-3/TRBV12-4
TGTGCCAGCAGTTTACCGGGGAGGAACTATGGCTACACCTTC
CASSLPGRNYGYTF
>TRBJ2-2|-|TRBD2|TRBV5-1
TGCGCCAGCAGCCCCGGGACTAGCGGGACTAACACCGGGGAGCTGTTTTTT
CASSPGTSGTNTGELFF
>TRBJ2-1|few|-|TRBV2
TGTGCCAGCACCCTAACCACCTACAATGAGCAGTTCTTC
CASTLTTYNEQFF
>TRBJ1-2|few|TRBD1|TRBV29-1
TGCAGCGTTAAACAGGGGGCCCACTATGGCTACACCTTC
CSVKQGAHYGYTF
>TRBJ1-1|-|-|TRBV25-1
TGTGCCAGCAGTGCCACCCAGGGCTACACTGAAGCTTTCTTT
CASSATQGYTEAFF
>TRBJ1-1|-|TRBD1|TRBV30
TGTGCCTGGCATACCGGGACAGGGAACACTGAAGCTTTCTTT
CAWHTGTGNTEAFF
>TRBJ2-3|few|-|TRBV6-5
TGTGCCAGCAGTTACGGGGGACCGCAGTATTTT
CASSYGGPQYF
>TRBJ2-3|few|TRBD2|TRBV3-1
TGTGCCAGCAGCCAGGGGACTAGGGCCACAGATACGCAGTATTTT
CASSQGTRATDTQYF
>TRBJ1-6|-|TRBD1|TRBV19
TGTGCCAGTGCCGGGACAGGCCCCTCTTTCTATAATTCACCCCTCCACTTT
CASAGTGPSFYNSPLHF
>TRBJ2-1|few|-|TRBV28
TGTGCCAGCAGCCCACTGGCCTCCTACAATGAGCAGTTCTTC
CASSPLASYNEQFF
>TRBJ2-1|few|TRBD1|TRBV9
TGTGCCAGCAGCGTAGGCAGGGGGCACTACAATGAGCAGTTCTTC
CASSVGRGHYNEQFF